This note documents a single T cell receptor beta chain sequence. Other DNA variants within this sample encode the same CDR3. TCRdb's table, derived via immunoSEQ multiplex PCR, lists solely in-frame clones and lacks some. The repertoire holds around 250,000 clones, around 84% seen once, with approximately 4% in the top ten. V shed 2 bases, J shed 0 bases, and the junction held 1 base outside the gene matches. Germline lookup yields CDR1 MNHEY and CDR2 SVGEGT. The CDR3 spans 16 residues. The data were taken from a study of blood T cell repertoires in COVID-19. Study-wide context: Sample material is recorded as cDNA or gDNA derived from T cells, B-cell-depleted T cells, or PBMCs.

This receptor was obtained from a man aged 25 to 40 with acute COVID-19. The chain recombines TRBV6-2 or TRBV6-3 with TRBJ2-3; 11 positions agree with TRBD2. The sample was PBMCs or T cells enriched from blood (not recorded which). CDR3: CASSYRLAGSTDTQYF. The CDR3 DNA reads as TGTGCCAGCAGTTACCGACTAGCGGGAAGCACAGATACGCAGTATTTT.